This T cell receptor (beta chain) was obtained from a study of shared clonotypes between healthy human individuals. Broader study findings: Naive CD4 clonotype sharing across a few donors was approximately 5.2%. Sampling covered nothing but blood. Tissue TCR repertoires likely differ from those found in blood.

As defined, naive CD8 cells were CD45RO-negative and positively selected for CCR7, with terminally differentiated effector memory CD45RA+ cells excluded. Germline CDR1 reads SGHVS; CDR2 reads FQNEAQ. Trimming stripped 5 bases from V and 5 bases from J, with 16 bases between. CDR3 size: 14 residues. The table came from immunoSEQ multiplex PCR; TCRdb's copy has only in-frame clones and leaves some out. The sample records 1.5 million to 2.5 million clones, about 95% being singletons. Comments on this clone: Antigen unknown.

V gene TRBV7-8 combines with J gene TRBJ2-7, with D uncertain. The receptor comes from a man between 18 and 35 years old in good health. Sequenced: naive CD8+ T cells sorted from blood. CDR3 in amino acids: CASSLLGDINEQYF. The CDR3 DNA reads TGTGCCAGCAGCCTGCTCGGCGATATTAACGAGCAGTACTTC.